This T cell receptor beta chain appears in the sequencing data of a study of blood T cell repertoires in COVID-19. The table came from immunoSEQ multiplex PCR; TCRdb's copy has only in-frame clones and leaves some out. This sample has over 150,000 clones; 75% to 80% occur once, and the top ten carry roughly 1.7%. The V gene's germline CDR1 is SGHRS and CDR2 YFSETQ. This CDR3 is built from 14 residues. J gave up 8 bases and V 4 bases, and 9 bases lay outside the gene matches. Sequenced material: peripheral blood. The chain combines TRBV5-1 with TRBJ2-1; 7 bases line up with TRBD2. This sequence was found in a man older than 75 with acute or convalescent COVID-19. CDR3 protein: CASSREGRSDEQFF. Here the CDR3 DNA reads TGCGCCAGCAGCAGGGAGGGGCGGAGCGATGAGCAGTTCTTC.